This T cell receptor (beta chain) derives from a study of blood T cell repertoires in COVID-19 (dated by TCRdb to 2018 to 2021). General notes on the study: Samples covering the acute and convalescent phases of COVID-19 were provided by collaborators in the United States, Italy and Spain. The material from the prospective study consisted of cDNA or gDNA derived from T cells, B-cell-depleted T cells, or PBMCs. Deeply sampled blood TCRbeta repertoires from subjects exposed to, actively infected with, or recovered from COVID-19 were included in the dataset. The repertoires were made available in a free public database intended to serve as a resource for research on the immune response to SARS-CoV-2. Samples came from the ongoing ImmuneRACE study (first 160 participants) plus 1,254 subjects from 6 global collaborators. A de-identified subject ID, COVID-19 status, age in years and sex were almost always included in the sample metadata. Where available, HLA class I and class II types were taken from metadata supplied by the sample provider and were not determined by assay-based typing. Study-level results and caveats: The quantity of clinical and demographic metadata differed by source and by participant and was supplied without curation.

The collaborating institutions used their own protocols to collect whole blood in K2EDTA tubes. Collaborator samples were shipped for TCRbeta analysis as frozen whole blood, isolated PBMCs, or DNA extracted from either sample type. The CDR3 spans 13 residues, from the cysteine through the phenylalanine. Of the read, only the CDR3 DNA is kept; its 39 bases are in frame from base 1. V trim: 4 bases; J trim: 2 bases; unmatched bases: 1. Looking up the germline V gene yields CDR1 SNHLY and CDR2 FYNNEI. The immunoSEQ Assay, a bias-controlled multiplex PCR, was used to amplify TCRbeta CDR3 regions from genomic DNA. The authors' analysis ran thus. Nucleated cell counts per sample were estimated from amplification of reference gene primers within the assay. Sequence reads were collapsed and filtered to measure the absolute abundance of every unique TCRbeta CDR3 rearrangement. For each sample, productive Simpson clonality was calculated as the square root of Simpson's diversity index over productive rearrangements. TCRdb limited this immuneACCESS table to in-frame rearrangements with V and J called. A share of clones is missing; checked studies link under half to unresolved V genes, and the rest is unexplained. V and J calls and clone size are as listed in that table; D and trimming were resolved from the DNA. This sample gives over 120,000 clones in total; about four fifths of them show up just once. The top ten constitute roughly 3% of the sample.

To note about this clone: Its antigen remains unidentified. It has no much larger one-base neighbor in the sample; base qualities were not kept. The same CDR3 is also encoded by other DNA sequences in this sample.

The rearrangement combines TRBV2 with TRBJ1-2, with 7 bases aligning to TRBD1. Sequenced input: peripheral blood. The receptor was isolated from a woman older than 75 with acute or convalescent COVID-19. The nucleotides read TGTGCCAGCAGTGTGGACAGGAACTATGGCTACACCTTC. Translated, it reads CASSVDRNYGYTF.